Shown below are 10 T cell receptor beta chains from a single sample sequenced in a study of T cell responses to AZD1222 COVID-19 vaccine. The assay was immunoSEQ multiplex PCR, and TCRdb's table has in-frame clones only and misses some. The sample has some 97,000 clones; 88% are singletons. Sequenced here: peripheral blood, sampled on day 0 of AZD1222 vaccination. These receptors were obtained from an adult in good health.

The genes are TRBV4-1 and TRBJ1-2, with D unresolved. The CDR3 extends over 16 amino acids. Trimming took off 4 bases at V and 1 base at J, with 16 bases between the two ends. Looked up from germline, CDR1 is MGHRA and CDR2 is YSYEKL. CDR3 nucleotides: TGCGCCAGCAGCCCAACCCCCGTAGGGAATAACTATGGCTACACCTTC. Its translation: CASSPTPVGNNYGYTF.

V is TRBV6-2 or TRBV6-3 and J is TRBJ1-1; the D gene is possibly TRBD1 (6 bases). V lost 6 bases to trimming and J lost 1 base, with 9 bases between them. This CDR3 is 13 amino acids long. In germline, CDR1 is MNHEY, CDR2 SVGEGT. Written as DNA, the CDR3 is TGTGCCAGCAGCTCACAGGGGAACACTGAAGCTTTCTTT. This encodes CASSSQGNTEAFF.

This clone appeared a single time. The chain couples TRBV29-1 to TRBJ1-1; a possible D gene is TRBD1 (5 bases). Trimming stripped 5 bases from V and 5 bases from J, with 15 bases between. Per germline, CDR1 SQVTM and CDR2 ANQGSEA. The CDR3 is 13 residues long. The DNA for the CDR3 is TGCAGCGTTAGGGCGACTGGGGGAACTGAAGCTTTCTTT. This codes for CSVRATGGTEAFF.

This chain connects TRBV5-6 to TRBJ1-5; 10 bases agree with TRBD1. V was clipped by 4 bases and J by 5 bases; unmatched bases: 6. Per the germline V gene, CDR1 is SGHDT and CDR2 is YYEEEE. The CDR3 is 15 amino acids. As DNA, the CDR3 is TGTGCCAGCAGCATCCGGGACAGGGGTCATCAGCCCCAGCATTTT. Protein product: CASSIRDRGHQPQHF.

This clone was seen more than once but under ten times. The V gene is TRBV20-1, the J gene TRBJ1-2; D perhaps matches TRBD1 (5 bases). The CDR3 loop spans 13 amino acids. CDR1 DFQATT and CDR2 SNEGSKA come from the germline V gene (reference sequence). The germline V and J ends were trimmed by 3 bases and 6 bases, with 14 bases remaining between them. The CDR3 DNA is TGCAGTGCTAGTTCGGGCAGGGTGGATGGCTACACCTTC. It specifies CSASSGRVDGYTF.

The J gene is TRBJ2-3, the V gene TRBV7-6; D unresolved. V was clipped by 2 bases and J by 1 base, with 10 bases between them. CDR1 and CDR2 (germline): SGHVS, FNYEAQ. The CDR3 length is 15 residues. DNA of the CDR3: TGTGCCAGCAGCTTAAGTTTGCGCGGCACAGATACGCAGTATTTT. Translating gives CASSLSLRGTDTQYF.

This clone occurred once. The rearrangement links TRBV12-3 or TRBV12-4 to TRBJ1-5; TRBD1 is a possible D gene (6 bases). V was cut by 8 bases and J by 0 bases, with 8 bases left in between. The CDR3 covers 13 residues. The CDR3 DNA sequence: TGTGCCAGCCAGGGGAATAGCAATCAGCCCCAGCATTTT. Its translation: CASQGNSNQPQHF.

This clone has only one observation. This chain connects TRBV12-3 or TRBV12-4 to TRBJ1-4; D remains unclear. Deletions cut 3 bases from V and 5 bases from J, with 7 bases between. The CDR3 is made up of 13 amino acids. In DNA form, the CDR3 reads TGTGCCAGCAGTTTGGCCGGGAATGAAAAACTGTTTTTT. This translates into CASSLAGNEKLFF.

About this clone: At the DNA level, this CDR3 is encoded by other sequences in the same sample as well. The gene calls are TRBV4-2 and TRBJ2-5; possibly TRBD1 or TRBD2 for D (6 bases each). Trimming left V 1 base short and J 5 bases short, with 14 bases between. Looked up from germline, CDR1 is LGHNA and CDR2 is YNFKEQ. This CDR3 region has 15 residues. The CDR3 loop is CASSQALGGQETQYF. The CDR3, as DNA: TGTGCCAGCAGCCAAGCTCTCGGGGGCCAGGAGACCCAGTACTTC.

The rearrangement uses TRBV12-3 or TRBV12-4 and TRBJ1-5; D ambiguous. Trimming removed 6 bases at V and 4 bases at J, with 7 bases between. This CDR3 region has 12 residues. Here the CDR3 reads CASSTLNQPQHF. Here the CDR3 DNA reads TGTGCCAGCAGCACGTTAAATCAGCCCCAGCATTTT.